Below, 19 T cell receptor beta chains from the same sample are listed, as sequenced in a study of T cell responses to AZD1222 COVID-19 vaccine (dated by TCRdb to about 2021). The intended sense of this specimen's time point label: baseline before first vaccination. Library construction relied on the immunoSEQ multiplex PCR assay. Not all clones reach the TCRdb copy of this immuneACCESS table, which keeps in-frame sequences only. Checked studies attribute under half of the gap to unresolved V genes and leave the rest unexplained. This sample is represented by over 90,000 clones; 84% of them were singletons. The ten biggest clones cover about 18% of the sample. The source was peripheral blood, collected on day 0 of AZD1222 vaccination. These receptors were taken from an adult in good health.

The chain couples TRBV14 to TRBJ1-1; 7 nucleotides match TRBD1. Germline V CDR1 and CDR2: SGHDN, FVKESK. CDR3 length equals 14 residues. The ends lost 7 bases at V and 0 bases at J; junction bases unmatched: 5. The CDR3: CASKGDSLNTEAFF. Here the CDR3 DNA reads TGTGCCAGCAAGGGGGACAGCTTGAACACTGAAGCTTTCTTT.

This rearrangement joins TRBV7-8 to TRBJ1-2, with D possibly being TRBD1 (5 bases). This CDR3 has 13 amino acids. With 0 bases removed from V and 6 bases from J, the gap between germline ends came to 8 bases. Germline V gives CDR1 SGHVS, CDR2 FQNEAQ. In DNA, the CDR3 is TGTGCCAGCAGCTTAGCTCCGGGGGATGGCTACACCTTC. Its protein product is CASSLAPGDGYTF. The full variable domain, with the rest looked up from reference TRBV7-8 and TRBJ1-2, is GAGVSQSPRYKVAKRGQDVALRCDPISGHVSLFWYQQALGQGPEFLTYFQNEAQLDKSGLPSDRFFAERPEGSVSTLKIQRTQQEDSAVYLCASSLAPGDGYTFGSGTRLTVV.

V usage is TRBV19 and J usage is TRBJ1-2; a possible D gene is TRBD1 (5 bases). From germline, CDR1 is LNHDA and CDR2 SQIVND (reference sequence). V shed 5 bases and J shed 4 bases, with 8 bases lying between them. The CDR3 covers 12 residues. The CDR3 nucleotides read TGTGCCAGTAGTTCTGGGGGCTATGGCTACACCTTC. Translated, it gives CASSSGGYGYTF. The whole variable domain, filled in from reference TRBV19 and TRBJ1-2, reads DGGITQSPKYLFRKEGQNVTLSCEQNLNHDAMYWYRQDPGQGLRLIYYSQIVNDFQKGDIAEGYSVSREKKESFPLTVTSAQKNPTAFYLCASSSGGYGYTFGSGTRLTVV.

V gene TRBV18 combines with J gene TRBJ1-1, with D perhaps matching TRBD1 (5 bases). This CDR3 has 13 amino acids. Germline CDR1 is KGHSH and CDR2 is LQKENI. V lost 6 bases, J lost 2 bases, and 10 bases lay in between. The CDR3 nucleotides read TGTGCCAGCTCGCAGGGATCAAACACTGAAGCTTTCTTT. Amino acids: CASSQGSNTEAFF.

CDR3 in DNA: TGCGCCAGCAGCCAAGAAGCCTCGGTCGGGGCAAACTATGGCTACACCTTC. Amino acid sequence: CASSQEASVGANYGYTF. The J gene is TRBJ1-2, the V gene TRBV4-1; tentative D call: TRBD1 (5 bases). Between the trimmed V and J ends, which lost 0 bases and 2 bases, there was a span of 16 bases. Germline V gene data show CDR1 as MGHRA and CDR2 as YSYEKL. The CDR3 runs 17 residues.

This rearrangement joins TRBV18 to TRBJ2-2; the D gene is possibly TRBD1 (6 bases). The germline V gene has CDR1 KGHSH and CDR2 LQKENI. The CDR3 is made up of 15 amino acids. V was shortened by 3 bases and J by 1 base, with 9 bases between the two germline ends. CDR3 amino acids: CASSPMDRNTGELFF. CDR3 DNA: TGTGCCAGCTCACCGATGGACAGGAACACCGGGGAGCTGTTTTTT.

CDR3 DNA sequence: TGTGCCAGAAGCAGCCGGGACACTGCCTCGTCACCCCTCCACTTT. This translates into CARSSRDTASSPLHF. The V gene is TRBV5-3, the J gene TRBJ1-6; D may be TRBD1 (6 bases). TRBV5-3 counts as an open reading frame of uncertain function. The CDR3 extends over 15 amino acids. V gave up 4 bases and J gave up 10 bases, with 18 bases separating them.

The chain combines TRBV19 with TRBJ1-1, with D possibly TRBD1 on 6 matching bases. The CDR3 has 16 residues. V was shortened by 0 bases and J by 0 bases, with 11 bases between the two germline ends. CDR1 and CDR2 (germline): LNHDA, SQIVND (reference sequence). The CDR3 is CASSIDRGGMNTEAFF. In DNA form, the CDR3 reads TGTGCCAGTAGTATAGATAGGGGGGGCATGAACACTGAAGCTTTCTTT.

The V gene is TRBV24-1, the J gene TRBJ1-2; D gene uncertain. CDR3 length: 13 residues. CDR1 and CDR2 (germline): KGHDR, SFDVKD. The V gene lost 3 bases and the J gene lost 3 bases, with 7 bases spanning the gap. The CDR3 region is CATSDNSYYGYTF. CDR3 bases: TGTGCCACCAGTGATAACAGCTACTATGGCTACACCTTC.

This chain links TRBV19 with TRBJ1-5, with D unclear. In germline, CDR1 is LNHDA, CDR2 SQIVND (reference sequence). This CDR3 comprises 13 residues. Trimming pared 1 base from V and 4 bases from J, leaving 5 bases between. CDR3 sequence (DNA): TGTGCCAGTAGTATAGCCAATAATCAGCCCCAGCATTTT. It translates to CASSIANNQPQHF. Full variable domain (remainder filled in from reference TRBV19 and TRBJ1-5): DGGITQSPKYLFRKEGQNVTLSCEQNLNHDAMYWYRQDPGQGLRLIYYSQIVNDFQKGDIAEGYSVSREKKESFPLTVTSAQKNPTAFYLCASSIANNQPQHFGDGTRLSIL.

This chain joins TRBV4-2 and TRBJ1-2, with TRBD1 as a possible D gene (6 bases). Germline V gene sequence: CDR1 LGHNA, CDR2 YNFKEQ. The CDR3 runs to 14 residues. Trimming removed 0 bases at V and 4 bases at J, with 9 bases between. This CDR3 reads CASSQDQGGYGYTF. The CDR3 coding sequence is TGTGCCAGCAGCCAAGATCAAGGGGGCTATGGCTACACCTTC.

The CDR3 spells CASSLGDRSYNEQFF. The CDR3 DNA reads TGTGCCAGCAGCTTGGGAGATCGCTCCTACAATGAGCAGTTCTTC. The chain recombines TRBV5-6 with TRBJ2-1; unclear D gene. This CDR3 has 15 amino acids. V lost 0 bases and J 0 bases, leaving 7 bases between the germline ends. Germline CDR1 and CDR2: SGHDT and YYEEEE.

The rearrangement uses TRBV9 and TRBJ1-6; 7 nucleotides match TRBD1. V shed 4 bases, J shed 7 bases, and the junction held 8 bases outside the gene matches. The CDR3 extends over 15 amino acids. Germline CDR1 SGDLS, CDR2 YYNGEE. The chain's CDR3 is CASSSSDRTNSPLHF. In DNA form, the CDR3 reads TGTGCCAGCAGCTCCTCGGACAGGACGAATTCACCCCTCCACTTT.

The chain carries TRBV7-2 and TRBJ2-3; no definite D call. Trimming took 8 bases from V and 2 from J, leaving 8 bases between them. Germline values: CDR1 SGHTA, CDR2 FQGNSA. CDR3 size: 12 residues. The CDR3 reads CASLLITDTQYF. CDR3 DNA sequence: TGTGCCAGCCTCCTAATCACAGATACGCAGTATTTT.

The CDR3 loop reads CASSGSENQPQHF. In DNA, the CDR3 is TGTGCCAGCAGCGGATCTGAAAATCAGCCCCAGCATTTT. The chain links TRBV5-5 to TRBJ1-5; D uncertain. V lost 4 bases to trimming and J lost 4 bases, with 9 bases between them. Germline CDR1 reads SGHKS; CDR2 reads YYEKEE (reference sequence). This CDR3 comprises 13 residues.

The chain is built from TRBV5-1 and TRBJ1-1; no definite D call. V was cut by 1 base and J by 3 bases, with 13 bases left in between. The V gene's germline CDR1 is SGHRS and CDR2 YFSETQ. The length of the CDR3 is 15 residues. CDR3 protein: CASSLMGTEDTEAFF. Here the CDR3 DNA reads TGCGCCAGCAGCTTGATGGGCACGGAGGACACTGAAGCTTTCTTT.

The chain recombines TRBV7-2 with TRBJ1-4; 11 nucleotides agree with TRBD1. Germline V lookup: CDR1 SGHTA, CDR2 FQGNSA. The CDR3 spans 15 residues. After removal of 6 bases from V and 5 bases from J, the junction contained 5 bases not matched to a gene. The CDR3 DNA sequence: TGTGCCAGCAGTTTTCGGACAGGGGGCAATGAAAAACTGTTTTTT. Translating gives CASSFRTGGNEKLFF.

The CDR3 sequence: CASSWGGAQPQHF. The CDR3 bases are TGTGCCAGCAGTTGGGGGGGAGCCCAGCCCCAGCATTTT. The chain joins TRBV6-5 to TRBJ1-5; D may be TRBD1 (5 bases). The length of the CDR3 is 13 residues. V lost 4 bases, J lost 7 bases, and 11 bases lay in between. Germline loops: CDR1 MNHEY, CDR2 SVGAGI.

The V gene is TRBV5-1, the J gene TRBJ1-1; no reliable D call. Deletions cut 0 bases from V and 6 bases from J, with 12 bases between. Germline V gene lookup returns CDR1 SGHRS and CDR2 YFSETQ. CDR3 length equals 14 residues. The CDR3 DNA reads TGCGCCAGCAGCTTGGGGTCGGGGTCGGCTGAAGCTTTCTTT. Protein sequence: CASSLGSGSAEAFF.